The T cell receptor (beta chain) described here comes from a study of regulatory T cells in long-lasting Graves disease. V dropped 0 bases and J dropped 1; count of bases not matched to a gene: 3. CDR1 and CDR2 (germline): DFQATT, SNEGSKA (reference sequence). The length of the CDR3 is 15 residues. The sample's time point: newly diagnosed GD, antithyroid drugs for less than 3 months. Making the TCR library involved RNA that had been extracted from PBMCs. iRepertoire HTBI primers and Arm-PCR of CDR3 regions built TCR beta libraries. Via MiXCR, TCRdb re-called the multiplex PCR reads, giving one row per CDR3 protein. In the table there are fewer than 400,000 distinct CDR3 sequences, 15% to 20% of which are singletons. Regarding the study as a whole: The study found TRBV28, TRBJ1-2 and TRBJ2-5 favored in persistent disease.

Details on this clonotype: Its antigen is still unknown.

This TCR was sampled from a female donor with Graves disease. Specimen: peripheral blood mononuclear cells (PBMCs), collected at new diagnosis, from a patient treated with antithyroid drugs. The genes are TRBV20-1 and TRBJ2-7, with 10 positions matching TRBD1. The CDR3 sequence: CSARDQDRGSYEQYF. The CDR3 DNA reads TGCAGTGCTAGAGATCAGGACAGGGGGTCCTACGAGCAGTACTTC.